A single TCR beta chain is shown here with its context. Its antigen is not identified. The entry originates in a study of a mutant IDH1 vaccine in newly diagnosed glioma. Study-wide background: Previous care, which was radiotherapy, temozolomide, or both, most often involved both. Visit V12 was at week 35; visit V13 was at week 47. The study, taken as a whole, reports: Pseudoprogression apparently lacked any relation to changes in top peripheral T cell clonotypes.

Noted time point: week 35, safety follow-up. Doses comprised 300 ug of mutant IDH1 20-mer peptide each, plus topical imiquimod. Eight vaccinations were given in weeks 1, 3, 5, 7, 11, 15, 19 and 23. Sequenced by immunoSEQ multiplex PCR; TCRdb stores in-frame clones only, minus some. Among approximately 50,000 clones listed, approximately 90% were seen once. Germline-derived CDR1 and CDR2 are MDHEN and SYDVKM. The CDR3 spans 12 residues. V was shortened by 6 bases and J by 6 bases, with 9 bases between the two germline ends. This rearrangement joins TRBV28 to TRBJ1-5; no definite D call. Sample: PBMCs, taken from a glioma patient whose treatment included an IDH1 peptide vaccine. This sequence was found in a woman in her thirties or forties with glioma. Written as DNA, the CDR3 is TGTGCCAGCAGCCCTAGTATTCAGCCCCAGCATTTT. This codes for CASSPSIQPQHF.